This section outlines one TCR beta chain sequence together with its context. The antigen is undetermined. The protocol was immunoSEQ multiplex PCR, while the TCRdb copy is restricted to in-frame clones and leaves out a portion. The sample lists about 120,000 clones; roughly 90% were seen once. The entry originates in a study of cytomegalovirus exposure and HLA in healthy donors. At the level of the study: It was reported in a later analysis that the approximately 120 validation repertoires used the same platform as the 666 first-cohort repertoires. Study outcomes and limitations: 150 to 200 TCR beta chains were listed as cytomegalovirus-associated.

Germline V gene sequence: CDR1 SGHNT, CDR2 YYREEE (reference sequence). Deletions cut 1 base from V and 1 base from J, with 5 bases between. This CDR3 spans 13 amino acids. The chain has TRBV5-4 and TRBJ1-1; no firm D call. Sequencing was performed on PBMCs. This TCR came from a woman aged 18-29 years in good health and CMV-seropositive. CDR3 protein: CASSLLGNTEAFF. The CDR3 DNA is TGTGCCAGCAGCTTGCTAGGGAACACTGAAGCTTTCTTT.